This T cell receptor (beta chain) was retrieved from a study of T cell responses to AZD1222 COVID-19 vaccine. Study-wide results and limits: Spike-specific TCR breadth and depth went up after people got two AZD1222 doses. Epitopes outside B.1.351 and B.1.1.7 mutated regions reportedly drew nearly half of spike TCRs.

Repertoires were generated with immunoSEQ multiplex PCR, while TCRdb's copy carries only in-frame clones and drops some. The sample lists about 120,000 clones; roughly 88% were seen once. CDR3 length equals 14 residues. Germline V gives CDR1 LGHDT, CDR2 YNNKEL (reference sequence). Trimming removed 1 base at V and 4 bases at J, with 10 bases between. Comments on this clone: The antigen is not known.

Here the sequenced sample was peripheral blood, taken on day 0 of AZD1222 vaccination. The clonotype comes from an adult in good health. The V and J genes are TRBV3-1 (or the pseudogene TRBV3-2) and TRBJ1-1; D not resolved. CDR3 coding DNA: TGTGCCAGCAGCCAAGGGACCGTAGGCACTGAAGCTTTCTTT. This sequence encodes CASSQGTVGTEAFF.